This T cell receptor (beta chain) was documented in a study of cytomegalovirus exposure and HLA in healthy donors. On the study more broadly: Later analysis reported that the roughly 130 validation repertoires shared the platform of the approximately 690 first-cohort repertoires.

Sequenced by immunoSEQ multiplex PCR; TCRdb stores in-frame clones only, minus some. The sample consists of about 160,000 clones, roughly 86% of them appearing once. Study-wide results and caveats: A later analysis found first-cohort TCR clusters tended to co-occur in the 90 to 150 validation repertoires. The authors listed 150 to 200 TCR beta chains as cytomegalovirus-associated. Reports indicated that the classifier achieved high specificity and sensitivity in diagnosing cytomegalovirus status.

On this clone: What it binds is not known.

V lost 5 bases, J lost 0 bases, and 16 bases lay in between. Per the germline V gene, CDR1 is KGHSH and CDR2 is LQKENI. The CDR3 runs 16 residues. Sequenced sample: PBMCs. This chain uses TRBV18 with TRBJ1-1; possible D gene TRBD1, 5 bases. The sequence derives from a man aged 18-30 years in good health and CMV-seropositive. CDR3 sequence reads: CASSTGDSVLNTEAFF. The CDR3 coding sequence is TGTGCCAGCTCAACCGGGGACTCAGTTCTGAACACTGAAGCTTTCTTT.